This T cell receptor (beta chain) derives from a study of CD8 T cells in Susac syndrome. In the study overall: At the time their blood was drawn, patients with Susac syndrome were either therapy-naive, on corticosteroids (with some of them also receiving intravenous immunoglobulin), or on intravenous immunoglobulin alone.

Germline assignment: CDR1 GTSNPN and CDR2 SVGIG (reference sequence). The V end was cut by 0 bases, the J end by 5 bases, with 10 bases between. CDR3 length equals 13 residues. The study sequenced TCR beta in blood CD8+ and CD4+ T cells. RNA totalling roughly 0.45 to 1 ug underwent reverse transcription with random hexamers. The TCR beta CDR3 was amplified by immunoSEQ multiplex PCR across 54 Vbeta, 13 Jbeta. TCRdb used MiXCR to reprocess the immunoSEQ multiplex PCR reads, holding one entry per CDR3 protein. The sample lists over 150,000 distinct CDR3 sequences; roughly 94% were seen once. The sample comprised CD4+ T cells from PBMCs. This rearrangement joins TRBV30 to TRBJ1-2; D is uncertain. The clonotype comes from a human donor with Susac syndrome. The CDR3: CAWSVLTAYGYTF. CDR3 DNA: TGTGCCTGGAGTGTACTCACAGCGTATGGCTACACCTTC.